A selection of T cell receptor beta chains follows, all from one sample in a study of shared clonotypes between healthy human individuals. The protocol was immunoSEQ multiplex PCR, while the TCRdb copy is restricted to in-frame clones and leaves out a portion. The data contain 2 million to 2.5 million clones, approximately 96% of them seen just once; the ten biggest clones take up roughly 0.13%. Input material: naive CD4+ T cells sorted from blood. Receptors were obtained from a young man in good health. Both conserved end residues are part of each CDR3. The D gene is left open where the match is weak.

D gene	V gene	J gene	CDR3 DNA	CDR3 protein
NA	TRBV29-1	TRBJ1-2	TGCAGCGCCTCGGACGGATTTTATGGCTACACCTTC	CSASDGFYGYTF
NA	TRBV5-6	TRBJ1-2	TGTGCCAGCAGCTTAAGACTAAACTATGGCTACACCTTC	CASSLRLNYGYTF
NA	TRBV30	TRBJ2-7	TGTGCCTGGAGTGCAAGGGAGCAGTACTTC	CAWSAREQYF
NA	TRBV2	TRBJ2-5	TGTGCCAGCGGGGGGGCGGGGGCCTCCGAGACCCAGTACTTC	CASGGAGASETQYF
NA	TRBV6-5	TRBJ1-2	TGTGCCAGCAGTTATGGATCGTTGTGGGGCGTCTATGGCTACACCTTC	CASSYGSLWGVYGYTF
NA	TRBV5-5	TRBJ1-5	TGTGCCAGCAGCCCAGGACAGAGTAATCAGCCCCAGCATTTT	CASSPGQSNQPQHF
TRBD2	TRBV14	TRBJ2-5	TGTGCCAGCAGCCAAGTGTGGGGGGGCCAAGAGACCCAGTACTTC	CASSQVWGGQETQYF
NA	TRBV7-9	TRBJ1-1	TGTGCCAGCAGCTTAGGTAGGGCTATGAACACTGAAGCTTTCTTT	CASSLGRAMNTEAFF
TRBD1	TRBV9	TRBJ1-1	TGTGCCAGCAGCTCCGGGACAGCTTGGAGGGACACTGAAGCTTTCTTT	CASSSGTAWRDTEAFF
TRBD1	TRBV2	TRBJ1-2	TGTGCCAGCAGTTCGGGGACAGGGAACTATGGCTACACCTTC	CASSSGTGNYGYTF
TRBD1	TRBV5-1	TRBJ1-4	TGCGCCACCTCGACAGGGGGCGTTTCAGAAAAACTGTTTTTT	CATSTGGVSEKLFF
TRBD2	TRBV2	TRBJ2-1	TGTGCCAGCAGTAGCGGGGTAAGCTCCTACAATGAGCAGTTCTTC	CASSSGVSSYNEQFF